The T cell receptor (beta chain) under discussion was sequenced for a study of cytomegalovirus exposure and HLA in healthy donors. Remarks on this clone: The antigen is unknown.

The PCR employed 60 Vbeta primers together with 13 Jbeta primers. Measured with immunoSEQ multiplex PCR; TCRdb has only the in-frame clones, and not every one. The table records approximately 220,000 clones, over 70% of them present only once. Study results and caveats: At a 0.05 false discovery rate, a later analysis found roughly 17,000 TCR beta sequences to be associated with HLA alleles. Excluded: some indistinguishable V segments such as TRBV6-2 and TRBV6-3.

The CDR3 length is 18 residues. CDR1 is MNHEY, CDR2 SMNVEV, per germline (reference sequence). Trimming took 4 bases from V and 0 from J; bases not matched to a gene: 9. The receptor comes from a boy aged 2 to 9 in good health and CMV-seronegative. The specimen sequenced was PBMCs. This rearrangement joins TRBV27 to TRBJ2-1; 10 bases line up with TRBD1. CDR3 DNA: TGTGCCAGCAGTTATGTAGGGGGACAGGGGAGCTCCTACAATGAGCAGTTCTTC. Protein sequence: CASSYVGGQGSSYNEQFF.